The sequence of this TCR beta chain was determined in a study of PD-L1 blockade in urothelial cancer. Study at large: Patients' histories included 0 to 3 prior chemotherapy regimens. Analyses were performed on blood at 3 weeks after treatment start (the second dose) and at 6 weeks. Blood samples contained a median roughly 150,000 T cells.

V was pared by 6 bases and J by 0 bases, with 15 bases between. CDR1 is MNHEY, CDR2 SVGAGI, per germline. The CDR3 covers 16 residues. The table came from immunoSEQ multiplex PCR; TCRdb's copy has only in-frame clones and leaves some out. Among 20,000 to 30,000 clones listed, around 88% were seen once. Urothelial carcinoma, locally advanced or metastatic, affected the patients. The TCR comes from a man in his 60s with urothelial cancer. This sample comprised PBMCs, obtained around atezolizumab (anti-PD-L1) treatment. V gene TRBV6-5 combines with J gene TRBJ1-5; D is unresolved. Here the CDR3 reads CASRYRSSASNQPQHF. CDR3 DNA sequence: TGTGCCAGCAGATACCGGAGCTCAGCTAGCAATCAGCCCCAGCATTTT.